The sequence of this TCR beta chain was determined in a study of blood T cells in healthy people across ages. PCR was performed a second time for 7 to 11 cycles using a sample-barcoded 5' primer and a J-beta primer mix. TCRdb processed the 5' RACE reads anew with MiXCR; each CDR3 protein has one entry. The repertoire includes about 1.1 million distinct CDR3 sequences, around two fifths of them detected once, and under 15% sits in the top ten. Germline V lookup: CDR1 MGHDK, CDR2 SYGVNS. V lost 10 bases to trimming and J lost 7 bases; unmatched junction nucleotides: 9. CDR3 length: 13 amino acids. Sequences were obtained from blood. The clonotype comes from a man between 18 and 35 years old in good health. The chain is built from TRBV25-1 and TRBJ1-1, with 10 nucleotides matching TRBD1. Here the CDR3 DNA reads TGTGCCACCTTTGGGGGACAGGGGAATGAAGCTTTCTTT. It is translated as CATFGGQGNEAFF.